This T cell receptor beta chain was documented in a study of shared clonotypes between healthy human individuals (dated by TCRdb to the early 2020s). About the study as a whole: A few men and two women, aged 18 to 49 years, made up the cohort. For each donor, three plates each were used for CD4 naive and CD4 memory, two plates were used for CD8 naive, and one plate was used for CD8 memory. To estimate repertoire size and how much clonotypes are shared between individuals, the study performed deep sequencing of blood TCR repertoires from a few healthy adults. To increase sequencing depth and limit assay-specific biases, different laboratories used diverse techniques to prepare libraries and sequence TCR repertoires. Each donor's leukapheresis produced roughly between about 0.9 and 9.5 billion PBMCs.

Donors were healthy HIV-negative adults with no recently reported acute infections or vaccinations. Only Caucasian adults living in Nashville, Tennessee, USA were represented among the donors. CD4+ T cells were enriched through magnetic negative selection, after which naive cells were positively selected on CD45RA and the remaining negative fraction served as the memory subset. Blood was obtained by leukapheresis, after which PBMCs were separated by Ficoll-Histopaque density gradient centrifugation and cryopreserved in liquid nitrogen vapor phase. Analytical flow cytometry was used to check the purity and quantity of every magnetically sorted T cell population. From each sorted fraction, genomic DNA was isolated and quantified by UV absorbance on a Nanodrop 2000c. Using the deep immunoSEQ assay, TCR CDR3 regions were amplified from genomic DNA by multiplex PCR. Extracted genomic DNA from each cell subset was distributed evenly across all wells of several immunoSEQ 96-well plates, and each plate was treated as a replicate. Each replicate PCR for sorted subsets received about 220 ng genomic DNA, equal to some 32,000 T cell genomes. Purified libraries were measured with a Qubit 3.0 fluorometer, size-checked on a Bioanalyzer 2100, and measured again with the KAPA Library Quantification kit. A separate single-read 150-cycle Illumina NextSeq 550 flow cell was used to sequence each immunoSEQ 96-well plate. The authors processed their data as follows. Because the immunoSEQ output held only junctional sequences and lacked quality scores, the filtering could not match the filtering applied to full-length reads. To assign V/J genes and CDR3, sequences were annotated using PyIR, a Python wrapper for IgBLAST v1.9, with IMGT germline references. Reads with weak V/J assignments (E-value above 1e-6), missing CDR3, stop codons, out-of-frame junctions, or ambiguous translated residues were removed. V3J clonotypes were defined as sequences sharing the same inferred V gene, J gene, and CDR3 amino acid sequence. Percentage overlap between repertoires was computed as shared unique clonotypes divided by the size of the smaller repertoire. Richness of each repertoire was evaluated using RTK rarefaction, the Chao1 estimator, and Recon v2.1 estimates of unobserved clonotypes. Generation probabilities were computed with OLGA for all TCRbeta clonotypes obtained by the gDNA method from a handful of donors. TCRdb holds this immuneACCESS table with in-frame rearrangements only. Some clones are missing; in checked studies, unresolved V genes explain under half, and the rest has no known cause. The DNA gave D and trimming, while V, J and clone size come from that table. Across this sample there are about 1.1 million clones, with 60% to 80% seen only once. In total, the top ten clones hold about 0.89% of the sample.

V and J lose 6 bases and 5 bases, and a span of 19 bases separates them. The germline V gene (reference sequence) supplies CDR1 MNHNY and CDR2 SVGAGI. Spanning cysteine to phenylalanine, the CDR3 consists of 15 amino acids. Solely the CDR3 DNA is kept, with 45 bases framed from the first base. Overall study results and their limits: Pairwise subsampling indicated that sequencing depth was expected to affect the degree of clonotype sharing among donors. Only blood was sampled, and tissue TCR repertoires likely differ from those in blood. Approximately 4.8% of naive CD4, 3.5% of naive CD8, 2.3% of memory CD4, and approximately 0.4% of memory CD8 clonotypes were shared across four donors. Rarefaction of sorted-subset datasets indicated incomplete sequencing despite the large sequencing depth. Because the study included a small number of donors, the genetic and exposure-history diversity represented was limited. Naive subsets generally had larger estimated clonotype richness than memory subsets did. Compared with non-shared clonotypes, clonotypes shared by all four sorted-subset donors had higher generation probabilities.

In the case of this clone: There is no known antigen for this receptor. Base qualities are not provided; no much larger clone lies one nucleotide away.

The chain is assembled from TRBV6-6 and TRBJ1-2; possibly the D gene is TRBD1, per 5 matching bases. This TCR came from a man in his late teens or twenties in good health. Some clones in this sample may be carry-over from other donors' samples. Sample: memory CD4+ T cells from PBMCs. Sample cell subset or site, as interpreted from the label and publication: CD45RA-negative fraction. The CDR3 loop reads CASRPTDSRGYGYTF. In nucleotide form, the sequence is TGTGCCAGCAGACCAACTGACTCCCGGGGGTATGGCTACACCTTC.